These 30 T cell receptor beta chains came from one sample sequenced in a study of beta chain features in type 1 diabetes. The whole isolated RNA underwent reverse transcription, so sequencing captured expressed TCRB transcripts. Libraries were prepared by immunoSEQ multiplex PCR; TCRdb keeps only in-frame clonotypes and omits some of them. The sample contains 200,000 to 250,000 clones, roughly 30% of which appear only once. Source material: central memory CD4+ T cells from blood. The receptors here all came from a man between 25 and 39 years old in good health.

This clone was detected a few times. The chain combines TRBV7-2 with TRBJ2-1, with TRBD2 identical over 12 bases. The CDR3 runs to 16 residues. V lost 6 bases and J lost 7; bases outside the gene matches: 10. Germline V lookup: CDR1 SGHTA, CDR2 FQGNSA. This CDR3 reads CASSSSGTSGQNEQFF. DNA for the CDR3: TGTGCCAGCAGTTCTTCCGGGACTAGCGGGCAGAATGAGCAGTTCTTC.

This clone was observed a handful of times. The CDR3 DNA reads TGTGCCTGGAGGCAGGTGGGTCAGCCCCAGCATTTT. It codes for CAWRQVGQPQHF. This chain uses TRBV30 with TRBJ1-5; D is uncertain. Between the trimmed V and J ends, which lost 3 bases and 6 bases, there was a span of 9 bases. The CDR3 spans 12 residues. The germline V gene has CDR1 GTSNPN and CDR2 SVGIG (reference sequence).

The CDR3 DNA sequence: TGTGCCATCAGTATAGCGGGGGGAAACACAGATACGCAGTATTTT. As protein: CAISIAGGNTDTQYF. The rearrangement uses TRBV10-3 and TRBJ2-3, with 10 bases lining up with TRBD2. J gave up 2 bases and V 5 bases, and 4 bases lay outside the gene matches. The CDR3 loop spans 15 amino acids. Germline CDR1 ENHRY, CDR2 SYGVKD.

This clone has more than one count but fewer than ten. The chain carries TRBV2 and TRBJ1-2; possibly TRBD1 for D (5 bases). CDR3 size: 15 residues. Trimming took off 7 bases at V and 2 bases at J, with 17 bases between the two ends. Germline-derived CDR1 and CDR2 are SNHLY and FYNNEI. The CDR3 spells CASNTNGQGNYGYTF. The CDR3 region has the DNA TGTGCCAGCAACACAAATGGTCAGGGAAACTATGGCTACACCTTC.

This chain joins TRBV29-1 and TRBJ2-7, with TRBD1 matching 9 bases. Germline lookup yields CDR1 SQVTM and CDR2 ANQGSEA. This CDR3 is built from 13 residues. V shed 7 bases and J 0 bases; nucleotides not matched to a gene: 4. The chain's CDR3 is CSGGQGNSYEQYF. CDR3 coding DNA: TGCAGCGGGGGACAGGGAAACTCCTACGAGCAGTACTTC.

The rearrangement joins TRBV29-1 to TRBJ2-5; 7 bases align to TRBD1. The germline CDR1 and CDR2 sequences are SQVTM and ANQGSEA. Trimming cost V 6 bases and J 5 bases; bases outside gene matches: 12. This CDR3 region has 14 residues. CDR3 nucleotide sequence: TGCAGCGTGGCAGGGACAGAACTTTATGAGACCCAGTACTTC. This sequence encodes CSVAGTELYETQYF. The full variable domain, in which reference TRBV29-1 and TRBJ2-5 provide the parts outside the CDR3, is SAVISQKPSRDICQRGTSLTIQCQVDSQVTMMFWYRQQPGQSLTLIATANQGSEATYESGFVIDKFPISRPNLTFSTLTVSNMSPEDSSIYLCSVAGTELYETQYFGPGTRLLVL.

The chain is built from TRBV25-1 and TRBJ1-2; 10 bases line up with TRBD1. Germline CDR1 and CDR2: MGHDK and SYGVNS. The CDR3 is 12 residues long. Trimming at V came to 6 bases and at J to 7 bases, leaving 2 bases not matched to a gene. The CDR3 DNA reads TGTGCCAGCAGGACAGGGGGCACTGGCTACACCTTC. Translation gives CASRTGGTGYTF.

The CDR3 is CAWSLEGRNEQFF. CDR3 nucleotide sequence: TGTGCCTGGAGCCTAGAGGGCCGGAATGAGCAGTTCTTC. V and J are TRBV30 and TRBJ2-1; TRBD2 is a possible D gene (5 bases). The germline V and J ends were trimmed by 3 bases and 7 bases, with 13 bases remaining between them. Germline lookup yields CDR1 GTSNPN and CDR2 SVGIG (reference sequence). The length of the CDR3 is 13 residues.

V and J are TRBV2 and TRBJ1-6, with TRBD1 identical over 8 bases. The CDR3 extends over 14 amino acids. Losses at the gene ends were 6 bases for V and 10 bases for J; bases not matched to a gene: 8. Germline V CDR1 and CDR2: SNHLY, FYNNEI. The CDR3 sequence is CASSVGQGSSPLHF. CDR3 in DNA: TGTGCCAGCAGCGTAGGACAGGGAAGCTCACCCCTCCACTTT.

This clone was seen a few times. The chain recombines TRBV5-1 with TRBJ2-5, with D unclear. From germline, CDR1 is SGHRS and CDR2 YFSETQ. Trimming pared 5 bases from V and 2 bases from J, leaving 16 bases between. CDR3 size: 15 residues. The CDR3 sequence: CASSFQGQRQETQYF. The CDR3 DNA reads TGCGCCAGCAGTTTTCAAGGGCAACGACAAGAGACCCAGTACTTC. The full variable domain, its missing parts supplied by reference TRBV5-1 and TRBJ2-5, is KAGVTQTPRYLIKTRGQQVTLSCSPISGHRSVSWYQQTPGQGLQFLFEYFSETQRNKGNFPGRFSGRQFSNSRSEMNVSTLELGDSALYLCASSFQGQRQETQYFGPGTRLLVL.

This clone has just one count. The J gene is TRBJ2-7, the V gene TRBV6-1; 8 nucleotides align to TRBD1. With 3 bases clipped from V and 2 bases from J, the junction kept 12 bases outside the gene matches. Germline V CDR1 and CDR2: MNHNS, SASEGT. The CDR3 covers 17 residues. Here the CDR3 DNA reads TGTGCCAGCAGTGACCGATCGAGGCAGGGGGCACCCTACGAGCAGTACTTC. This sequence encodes CASSDRSRQGAPYEQYF.

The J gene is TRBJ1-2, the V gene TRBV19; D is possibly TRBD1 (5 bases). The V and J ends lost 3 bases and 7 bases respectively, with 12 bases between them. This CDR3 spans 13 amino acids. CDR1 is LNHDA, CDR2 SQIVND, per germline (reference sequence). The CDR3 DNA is TGTGCCAGTAGTATCCAGGGAATAGGTGGCTACACCTTC. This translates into CASSIQGIGGYTF.

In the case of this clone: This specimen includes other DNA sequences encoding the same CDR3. As DNA, the CDR3 is TGTGCCAGCTCACCACCGAGTCGCGAGCAGTTCTTC. It codes for CASSPPSREQFF. The rearrangement uses TRBV18 and TRBJ2-1; D not resolved. The V gene lost 0 bases and the J gene lost 10 bases, with 7 bases spanning the gap. The CDR3 is 12 residues long. The germline CDR1 and CDR2 sequences are KGHSH and LQKENI. Variable domain in full (rest from reference TRBV18 and TRBJ2-1): NAGVMQNPRHLVRRRGQEARLRCSPMKGHSHVYWYRQLPEEGLKFMVYLQKENIIDESGMPKERFSAEFPKEGPSILRIQQVVRGDSAAYFCASSPPSREQFFGPGTRLTVL.

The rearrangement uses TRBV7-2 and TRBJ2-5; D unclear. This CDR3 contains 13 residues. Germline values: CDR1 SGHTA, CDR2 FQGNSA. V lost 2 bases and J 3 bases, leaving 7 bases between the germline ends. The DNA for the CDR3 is TGTGCCAGCAGCTTAAGCCGAGAAGAGACCCAGTACTTC. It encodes CASSLSREETQYF.

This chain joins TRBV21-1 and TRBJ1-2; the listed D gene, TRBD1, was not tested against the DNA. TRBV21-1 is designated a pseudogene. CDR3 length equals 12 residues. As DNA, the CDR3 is TGTGCCAGTCAGGGAATTAACTATGGCTACACCTTC. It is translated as CASQGINYGYTF.

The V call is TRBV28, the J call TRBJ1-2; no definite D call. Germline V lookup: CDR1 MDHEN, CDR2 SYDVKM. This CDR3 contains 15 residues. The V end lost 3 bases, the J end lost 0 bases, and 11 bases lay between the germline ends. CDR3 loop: CASSFPSQSNYGYTF. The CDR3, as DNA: TGTGCCAGCAGTTTCCCTTCACAGTCTAACTATGGCTACACCTTC.

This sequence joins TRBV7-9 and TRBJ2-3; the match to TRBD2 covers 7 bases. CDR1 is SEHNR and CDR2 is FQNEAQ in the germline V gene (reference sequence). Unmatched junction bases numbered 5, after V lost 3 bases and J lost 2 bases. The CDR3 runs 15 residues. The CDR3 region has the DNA TGTGCCAGCAGCTTCGGGACTACAGACACAGATACGCAGTATTTT. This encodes CASSFGTTDTDTQYF.

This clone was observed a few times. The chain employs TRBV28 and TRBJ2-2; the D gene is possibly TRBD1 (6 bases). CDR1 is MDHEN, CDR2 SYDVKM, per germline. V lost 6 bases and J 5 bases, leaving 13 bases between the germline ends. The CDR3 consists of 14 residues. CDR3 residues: CASRHRVKTGELFF. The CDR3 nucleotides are TGTGCCAGCAGGCACAGGGTAAAGACCGGGGAGCTGTTTTTT.

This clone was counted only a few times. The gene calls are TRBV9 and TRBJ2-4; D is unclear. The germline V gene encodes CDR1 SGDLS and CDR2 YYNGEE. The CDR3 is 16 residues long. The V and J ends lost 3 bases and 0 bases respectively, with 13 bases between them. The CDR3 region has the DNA TGTGCCAGCAGCGCCCAAGCCTTCGCAGCCAAAAACATTCAGTACTTC. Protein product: CASSAQAFAAKNIQYF. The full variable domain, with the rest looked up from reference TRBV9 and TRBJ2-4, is DSGVTQTPKHLITATGQRVTLRCSPRSGDLSVYWYQQSLDQGLQFLIQYYNGEERAKGNILERFSAQQFPDLHSELNLSSLELGDSALYFCASSAQAFAAKNIQYFGAGTRLSVL.

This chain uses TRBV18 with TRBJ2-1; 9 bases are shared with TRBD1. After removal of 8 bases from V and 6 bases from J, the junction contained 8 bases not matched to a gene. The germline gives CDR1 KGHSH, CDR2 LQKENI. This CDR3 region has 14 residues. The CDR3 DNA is TGTGCCAGCCATTCCGGGACAGGGTTCAATGAGCAGTTCTTC. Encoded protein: CASHSGTGFNEQFF.

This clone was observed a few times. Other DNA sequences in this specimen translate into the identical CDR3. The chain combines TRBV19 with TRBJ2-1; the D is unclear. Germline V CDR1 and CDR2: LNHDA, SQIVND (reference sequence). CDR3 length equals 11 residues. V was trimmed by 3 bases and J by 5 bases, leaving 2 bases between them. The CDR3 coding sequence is TGTGCCAGTAGTATTAACAATGAGCAGTTCTTC. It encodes CASSINNEQFF.

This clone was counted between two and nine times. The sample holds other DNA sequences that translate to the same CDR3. The CDR3 DNA is TGTGCCAGCAGCTTGGGGGGACGGGAGACCCAGTACTTC. This encodes CASSLGGRETQYF. The rearrangement joins TRBV5-6 to TRBJ2-5; D is tentatively TRBD1 or TRBD2 (5 bases each). V lost 0 bases and J 5 bases, leaving 8 bases between the germline ends. CDR3 length: 13 amino acids. Germline CDR1 and CDR2: SGHDT and YYEEEE. The full variable domain, in which reference TRBV5-6 and TRBJ2-5 provide the parts outside the CDR3, is DAGVTQSPTHLIKTRGQQVTLRCSPKSGHDTVSWYQQALGQGPQFIFQYYEEEERQRGNFPDRFSGHQFPNYSSELNVNALLLGDSALYLCASSLGGRETQYFGPGTRLLVL.

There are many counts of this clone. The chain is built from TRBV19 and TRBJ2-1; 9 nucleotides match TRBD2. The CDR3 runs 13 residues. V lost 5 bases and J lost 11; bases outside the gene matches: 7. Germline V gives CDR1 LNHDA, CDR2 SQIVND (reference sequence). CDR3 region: CASSLNLAGQQFF. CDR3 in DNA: TGTGCCAGTAGTCTTAACCTAGCGGGACAGCAGTTCTTC.

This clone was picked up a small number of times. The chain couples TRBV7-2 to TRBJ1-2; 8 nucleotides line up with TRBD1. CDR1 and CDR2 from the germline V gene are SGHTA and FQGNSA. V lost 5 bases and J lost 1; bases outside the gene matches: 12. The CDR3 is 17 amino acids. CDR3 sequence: CASSPLGQADRNYGYTF. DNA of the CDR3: TGTGCCAGCAGCCCCCTGGGACAGGCTGATCGTAACTATGGCTACACCTTC.

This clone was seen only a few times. The chain's CDR3 is CAISWDGNTGELFF. The DNA of the CDR3 is TGTGCCATCAGTTGGGACGGGAACACCGGGGAGCTGTTTTTT. V and J are TRBV10-3 and TRBJ2-2, with D perhaps being TRBD1 or TRBD2 (5 bases each). This CDR3 spans 14 amino acids. Between the trimmed V and J ends, which lost 5 bases and 1 base, there was a span of 8 bases. Per the germline V gene, CDR1 is ENHRY and CDR2 is SYGVKD.

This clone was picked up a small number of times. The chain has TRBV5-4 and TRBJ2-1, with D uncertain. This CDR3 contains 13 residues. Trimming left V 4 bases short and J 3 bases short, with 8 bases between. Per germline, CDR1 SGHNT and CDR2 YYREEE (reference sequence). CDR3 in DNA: TGTGCCAGCAGCACGGACCTCTACAATGAGCAGTTCTTC. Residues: CASSTDLYNEQFF. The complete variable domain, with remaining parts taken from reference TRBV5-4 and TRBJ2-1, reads ETGVTQSPTHLIKTRGQQVTLRCSSQSGHNTVSWYQQALGQGPQFIFQYYREEENGRGNFPPRFSGLQFPNYSSELNVNALELDDSALYLCASSTDLYNEQFFGPGTRLTVL.

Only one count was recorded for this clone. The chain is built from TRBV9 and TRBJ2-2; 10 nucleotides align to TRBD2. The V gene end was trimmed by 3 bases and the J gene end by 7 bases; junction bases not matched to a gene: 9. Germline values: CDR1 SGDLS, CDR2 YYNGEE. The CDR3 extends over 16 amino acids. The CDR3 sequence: CASSEGASGSIGELFF. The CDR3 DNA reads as TGTGCCAGCAGCGAGGGTGCTAGCGGGAGTATCGGGGAGCTGTTTTTT.

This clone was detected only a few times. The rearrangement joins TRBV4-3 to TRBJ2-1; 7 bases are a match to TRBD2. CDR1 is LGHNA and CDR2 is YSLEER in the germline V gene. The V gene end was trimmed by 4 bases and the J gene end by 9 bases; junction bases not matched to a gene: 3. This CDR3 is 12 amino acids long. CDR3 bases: TGCGCCAGCAGCCCCGAGCGGGGTGAGCAGTTCTTC. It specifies CASSPERGEQFF.

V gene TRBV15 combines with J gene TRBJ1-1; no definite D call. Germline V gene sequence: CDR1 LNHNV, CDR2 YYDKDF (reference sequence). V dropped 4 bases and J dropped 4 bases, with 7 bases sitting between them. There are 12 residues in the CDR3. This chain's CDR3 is CATSTPGTEAFF. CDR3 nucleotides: TGTGCCACCAGCACTCCGGGCACTGAAGCTTTCTTT.

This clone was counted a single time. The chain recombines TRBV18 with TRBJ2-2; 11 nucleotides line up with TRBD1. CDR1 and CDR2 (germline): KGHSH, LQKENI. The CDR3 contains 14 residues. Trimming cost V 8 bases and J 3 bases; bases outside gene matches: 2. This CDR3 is CASRTGGYTGELFF. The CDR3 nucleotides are TGTGCCAGCCGGACAGGGGGCTACACCGGGGAGCTGTTTTTT.